The clone carrying this T cell receptor (beta chain) was detected only a few times. V dropped 3 bases and J dropped 6 bases, with 12 bases sitting between them. This CDR3 has 14 amino acids. CDR1 SGDLS and CDR2 YYNGEE come from the germline V gene. This entry comes from a study of identical twins. Unique molecular identifiers were present on the cDNA, which also gained a universal primer site by template switching. TCRdb called the 5' RACE reads again in MiXCR, with one record for every CDR3 protein. Among about 340,000 distinct CDR3 sequences, 9% to 10% were seen once, and the ten largest hold around 8.6%.

The chain has TRBV9 and TRBJ2-2; D ambiguous. The specimen was naive T cells sorted from blood. The TCR sequence derives from a woman aged 45 to 65 in good health. CDR3 region: CASSESTQAGELFF. The CDR3 nucleotides are TGTGCCAGCAGCGAATCAACCCAGGCCGGGGAGCTGTTTTTT.